One sample yielded the 25 T cell receptor beta chains listed below, sequenced in a study of vaccination and CD4 T cells after COVID-19. The study sequenced cultured CD4+ T cell DNA using the Oncomine TCR Beta short-read assay. One entry per CDR3 protein, called by TCRdb with MiXCR from the PCR reads. The sample lists some 23,000 distinct CDR3 sequences; 43% were seen once. These receptors' targets are unknown. Time point indicated: late sampling 161 to 241 days after vaccination in a few convalescent patients. Specified treatment: approximately 9-day PBMC culture with coronavirus spike peptide pools or control peptides (ViraFEST assay). This specimen consisted of CD4+ T cells from blood, cultured in vitro, obtained about 7 months after SARS-CoV-2 vaccination. The receptors stem from a human donor who had recovered from COVID-19.

The CDR3 sequence is CASSLRSGQETQYF. The CDR3 nucleotides read TGTGCCAGCAGCTTGCGGTCAGGGCAAGAGACCCAGTACTTC. This chain uses TRBV5-4 with TRBJ2-5; maybe TRBD1 (5 bases). Germline V gives CDR1 SGHNT, CDR2 YYREEE (reference sequence). V was cut by 1 base and J by 2 bases, with 9 bases left in between. The CDR3 is 14 amino acids. The full variable domain, completed using reference TRBV5-4 and TRBJ2-5, is ETGVTQSPTHLIKTRGQQVTLRCSSQSGHNTVSWYQQALGQGPQFIFQYYREEENGRGNFPPRFSGLQFPNYSSELNVNALELDDSALYLCASSLRSGQETQYFGPGTRLLVL.

This clonotype was counted between two and nine times. The gene calls are TRBV28 and TRBJ1-2; D is unresolved. This CDR3 is 13 amino acids long. V was trimmed by 5 bases and J by 8 bases, leaving 15 bases between them. Germline assignment: CDR1 MDHEN and CDR2 SYDVKM. This CDR3 reads CASSGPGGLGYTF. DNA of the CDR3: TGTGCCAGCAGTGGACCAGGAGGGCTGGGCTACACCTTC.

V gene TRBV28 combines with J gene TRBJ2-1; D possibly corresponds to TRBD1 (5 bases). CDR1 MDHEN and CDR2 SYDVKM come from the germline V gene. The CDR3 sequence is 10 residues long. Between the trimmed V and J ends, which lost 9 bases and 10 bases, there was a span of 10 bases. CDR3 in DNA: TGTGCCAGTTTTCCAGGGGAGCAGTTCTTC. Translated, it gives CASFPGEQFF.

This rearrangement joins TRBV28 to TRBJ2-3; no clear D. The germline gives CDR1 MDHEN, CDR2 SYDVKM. There are 12 residues in the CDR3. Trimming took off 6 bases at V and 5 bases at J, with 9 bases between the two ends. CDR3 loop: CASSLQRDTQYF. The CDR3 bases are TGTGCCAGCAGCTTGCAGCGAGATACGCAGTATTTT.

This clonotype was picked up a small number of times. This chain joins TRBV20-1 and TRBJ1-5, with TRBD1 matching 9 bases. The CDR3 is 14 amino acids. After removal of 7 bases from V and 4 bases from J, the junction contained 8 bases not matched to a gene. Germline V gene data show CDR1 as DFQATT and CDR2 as SNEGSKA (reference sequence). The CDR3 nucleotides are TGCAGTGTCGTAACGGGACAGGGTAATCAGCCCCAGCATTTT. Its translation: CSVVTGQGNQPQHF.

This clonotype came up once. The genes are TRBV15 and TRBJ2-1; TRBD1 is a possible D gene (5 bases). Germline CDR1 and CDR2: LNHNV and YYDKDF (reference sequence). The CDR3 length is 15 residues. V lost 2 bases and J lost 1, with 9 bases in between. The CDR3 sequence: CATSRLQGSYNEQFF. DNA for the CDR3: TGTGCCACCAGCAGATTGCAGGGTTCCTACAATGAGCAGTTCTTC.

V is TRBV4-2 and J is TRBJ1-2; 10 bases align to TRBD1. The CDR3 has 14 amino acids. CDR1 is LGHNA, CDR2 YNFKEQ, per germline. V lost 4 bases and J lost 7; bases outside the gene matches: 6. CDR3 in DNA: TGTGCCAGCAGCCTTTCGGGGGACAGGGGTGGCTACACCTTC. It is translated as CASSLSGDRGGYTF.

The chain recombines TRBV7-2 with TRBJ2-7; TRBD1 is a possible D gene (5 bases). Germline V lookup: CDR1 SGHTA, CDR2 FQGNSA. The CDR3 length is 13 residues. The V and J ends lost 2 bases and 5 bases respectively, with 10 bases between them. In DNA, the CDR3 is TGTGCCAGCAGCTTAAAGGGGATGCACGAGCAGTACTTC. This gives the protein CASSLKGMHEQYF.

The J gene is TRBJ1-2, the V gene TRBV19; TRBD1 matches at 8 bases. J gave up 6 bases and V 5 bases, and 17 bases lay outside the gene matches. Germline CDR1 and CDR2: LNHDA and SQIVND (reference sequence). This CDR3 has 17 residues. The CDR3 loop reads CASSPGGRGRPLDGYTF. CDR3 DNA: TGTGCCAGTAGTCCCGGGGGCAGGGGGCGACCCCTGGATGGCTACACCTTC. Using reference TRBV19 and TRBJ1-2 for the parts outside the CDR3, the full variable domain is DGGITQSPKYLFRKEGQNVTLSCEQNLNHDAMYWYRQDPGQGLRLIYYSQIVNDFQKGDIAEGYSVSREKKESFPLTVTSAQKNPTAFYLCASSPGGRGRPLDGYTFGSGTRLTVV.

This clonotype was seen only a few times. The rearrangement uses TRBV27 and TRBJ2-7; 8 bases line up with TRBD2. The germline gives CDR1 MNHEY, CDR2 SMNVEV (reference sequence). This CDR3 has 15 amino acids. The trim removed 5 bases at V and 3 bases at J, leaving 9 bases unmatched. The CDR3 DNA reads as TGTGCCAGCAGTCTCTTAGCGGGGCCCTTCTACGAGCAGTACTTC. Its translation is CASSLLAGPFYEQYF.

The V call is TRBV4-1, the J call TRBJ1-2; D unresolved. The V end lost 3 bases, the J end lost 4 bases, and 9 bases lay between the germline ends. The length of the CDR3 is 13 residues. Germline V lookup: CDR1 MGHRA, CDR2 YSYEKL. In nucleotides, the CDR3 is TGCGCCAGCAGCCATGGACGGACCTATGGCTACACCTTC. Encoded protein: CASSHGRTYGYTF.

The rearrangement joins TRBV28 to TRBJ1-1, with D unclear. The germline V and J ends were trimmed by 2 bases and 7 bases, with 14 bases remaining between them. Germline CDR1 and CDR2: MDHEN and SYDVKM. CDR3 length: 14 amino acids. This CDR3 is CASSLLGRVGEAFF. The CDR3 DNA reads as TGTGCCAGCAGTTTACTCGGGAGGGTGGGTGAAGCTTTCTTT.

The chain couples TRBV28 to TRBJ2-7, with TRBD2 matching over 9 bases. V dropped 4 bases and J dropped 4; count of bases not matched to a gene: 14. The germline CDR1 and CDR2 sequences are MDHEN and SYDVKM. This CDR3 has 17 amino acids. The CDR3 bases are TGTGCCAGCAGTTCGATCAGCCTTAGCGGGAGATGGTACGAGCAGTACTTC. Protein: CASSSISLSGRWYEQYF.

The chain links TRBV28 to TRBJ2-7; 7 bases agree with TRBD1. CDR3 length: 13 amino acids. The junction had 13 bases not matched to a gene; V was cut back by 11 bases and J by 6 bases. Germline CDR1 is MDHEN and CDR2 is SYDVKM. CDR3 coding DNA: TGTGCCGCCCGACAGGGTGGTCGTCGCGAGCAGTACTTC. The encoded protein is CAARQGGRREQYF.

The chain joins TRBV5-5 to TRBJ2-7; 7 bases are shared with TRBD1. The CDR3 length is 13 residues. V trimming: 4 bases; J trimming: 5 bases; junction bases outside the gene matches: 6. In germline, CDR1 is SGHKS, CDR2 YYEKEE (reference sequence). CDR3 loop: CASSPNRGHEQYF. The CDR3 DNA is TGTGCCAGCAGCCCAAACAGGGGCCACGAGCAGTACTTC.

The CDR3 loop reads CASSYPSGTLGEQYF. The CDR3, as DNA: TGTGCCAGCAGTTATCCTAGCGGGACCCTTGGCGAGCAGTACTTC. The chain is built from TRBV6-5 and TRBJ2-7, with 9 bases matching TRBD2. V shed 3 bases, J shed 6 bases, and the junction held 9 bases outside the gene matches. The CDR3 runs to 15 residues. Germline values: CDR1 MNHEY, CDR2 SVGAGI.

The chain carries TRBV6-4 and TRBJ1-1, with 8 bases identical to TRBD1. This CDR3 has 14 amino acids. Germline trimming cut 0 bases from V and 9 bases from J; bases unmatched to any gene: 6. The germline V gene encodes CDR1 MRHNA and CDR2 SNTAGT. Written as DNA, the CDR3 is TGTGCCAGCAGTGACTCACCCGGACAGGGTAAAGCTTTCTTT. It encodes CASSDSPGQGKAFF.

The chain combines TRBV20-1 with TRBJ1-2; no firm D call. The CDR3 consists of 10 residues. Germline CDR1 reads DFQATT; CDR2 reads SNEGSKA (reference sequence). V was pared by 3 bases and J by 4 bases, with 3 bases between. CDR3: CSASIYGYTF. CDR3 nucleotides: TGCAGTGCTAGTATCTATGGCTACACCTTC.

This clonotype has more than one count but fewer than ten. The chain uses TRBV20-1 and TRBJ2-3; TRBD2 aligns across 9 bases. V lost 5 bases, J lost 4 bases, and 7 bases stayed unmatched. From germline, CDR1 is DFQATT and CDR2 SNEGSKA (reference sequence). The CDR3 length is 14 residues. The CDR3 sequence: CSAFWAGGSDTQYF. The CDR3 DNA reads as TGCAGTGCTTTTTGGGCGGGAGGGTCAGATACGCAGTATTTT.

The rearrangement joins TRBV7-9 to TRBJ2-7; D tentatively reads TRBD1 or TRBD2 (5 bases each). Germline-derived CDR1 and CDR2 are SEHNR and FQNEAQ (reference sequence). Trimming cost V 6 bases and J 1 base, with 13 bases left between them. The CDR3 contains 14 residues. CDR3 in DNA: TGTGCCAGCAGTTCCGGGACGCCGTCCTACGAGCAGTACTTC. Protein product: CASSSGTPSYEQYF.

This clonotype was seen more than once but under ten times. The chain is built from TRBV28 and TRBJ2-5; D uncertain. Trimming took off 2 bases at V and 0 bases at J, with 4 bases between the two ends. The CDR3 has 13 residues. Germline V lookup: CDR1 MDHEN, CDR2 SYDVKM. The CDR3 loop reads CASSLVHQETQYF. DNA of the CDR3: TGTGCCAGCAGTTTAGTGCACCAAGAGACCCAGTACTTC.

This clonotype was observed a handful of times. V and J are TRBV6-5 and TRBJ2-1; TRBD2 matches at 9 bases. V shed 0 bases and J 4 bases; nucleotides not matched to a gene: 7. The CDR3 contains 17 residues. Germline-derived CDR1 and CDR2 are MNHEY and SVGAGI. CDR3 loop: CASSYSGASGVYNEQFF. CDR3 DNA sequence: TGTGCCAGCAGTTACTCGGGGGCTAGCGGGGTTTACAATGAGCAGTTCTTC.

CDR3 amino acids: CASSGGALEAFF. The CDR3, as DNA: TGTGCCAGCAGCGGCGGGGCTCTTGAAGCTTTCTTT. This sequence joins TRBV7-9 and TRBJ1-1, with D possibly TRBD1 on 5 matching bases. The CDR3 length is 12 residues. V dropped 5 bases and J dropped 7 bases, with 11 bases sitting between them. CDR1 and CDR2 from the germline V gene are SEHNR and FQNEAQ (reference sequence).

This chain uses TRBV6-5 with TRBJ1-6; 7 positions match TRBD1. J gave up 10 bases and V 2 bases, and 8 bases lay outside the gene matches. CDR3 size: 15 residues. The germline V gene has CDR1 MNHEY and CDR2 SVGAGI. Written as DNA, the CDR3 is TGTGCCAGCAGTTACGGTTACAGGGGCATCTCACCCCTCCACTTT. This encodes CASSYGYRGISPLHF.

The chain is built from TRBV20-1 and TRBJ1-2, with D possibly being TRBD1 (6 bases). Germline loops: CDR1 DFQATT, CDR2 SNEGSKA (reference sequence). The ends were cut back, 2 bases at V and 6 bases at J, with 16 bases in the middle. The CDR3 spans 14 residues. The CDR3 here is CSARKRGGSDGYTF. The CDR3, as DNA: TGCAGTGCTAGAAAAAGGGGGGGGTCCGATGGCTACACCTTC.